This T cell receptor beta chain was recovered during a study of blood T cell repertoires in COVID-19. The wider study: The analysed material was cDNA or gDNA that came from T cells, B-cell-depleted T cells, or PBMCs.

Original processing methods: Scientists estimated how many nucleated cells there were by amplifying reference gene primers. The method was immunoSEQ multiplex PCR; TCRdb's version includes in-frame clones alone and lacks a portion of them. V, J and clone size were drawn from that table, and D and trimming were deduced from the DNA. The sample shows about 86,000 clones, approximately 82% of them seen only once. Germline CDR1 SNHLY, CDR2 FYNNEI. Trimming cost V 6 bases and J 6 bases; bases outside gene matches: 3. This CDR3 is 14 amino acids long. This TCR derives from an elderly woman with acute or convalescent COVID-19. The chain has TRBV2 and TRBJ1-6; 9 nucleotides align to TRBD1. Sequencing was performed on peripheral blood. The CDR3 DNA follows: TGTGCCAGCAGCGGGGACAGGGTTAATTCACCCCTCCACTTT. This translates into CASSGDRVNSPLHF.